These T cell receptor beta chains were read from a single sample in a study of sequential checkpoint blockade in melanoma. Libraries were prepared by immunoSEQ multiplex PCR; TCRdb keeps only in-frame clonotypes and omits some of them. The data hold about 40,000 clones, with around 86% observed a single time. Sequencing was performed on CD8+ T cells sorted from blood (inferred from file names), taken from a patient given nivolumab and ipilimumab in sequence. The source is a human donor with melanoma. Each CDR3 is given with its conserved first and last residue. The order of the fields is V gene, D gene, J gene, clone size, CDR3 DNA, CDR3 protein. A D gene is named only where the DNA matches it firmly. Size values are once, few and many counts, or a class for expanded clones, and some rows have none.

V gene: TRBV7-9
D gene: TRBD2
J gene: TRBJ2-7
clone size: -
CDR3 DNA: TGTGCCAGCACCCATGGGACTAGCAACACCTACGAGCAGTACTTC
CDR3 protein: CASTHGTSNTYEQYF

V gene: TRBV7-9
D gene: TRBD1
J gene: TRBJ2-1
clone size: once
CDR3 DNA: TGTGCCAGCAGCTCAGGACAGGGGGCCTTGATTGAGCAGTTCTTC
CDR3 protein: CASSSGQGALIEQFF

V gene: TRBV5-6
D gene: -
J gene: TRBJ1-6
clone size: -
CDR3 DNA: TGTGCCAGCAGCTGGTCAGTAGAGGGAAATTCACCCCTCCACTTT
CDR3 protein: CASSWSVEGNSPLHF

V gene: TRBV6-5
D gene: -
J gene: TRBJ2-2
clone size: -
CDR3 DNA: TGTGCCAGCAGTTACGCGAGATGGAACACCGGGGAGCTGTTTTTT
CDR3 protein: CASSYARWNTGELFF

V gene: TRBV13
D gene: -
J gene: TRBJ1-1
clone size: -
CDR3 DNA: TGTGCCAGCAGCTTATCCAGGAACACTGAAGCTTTCTTT
CDR3 protein: CASSLSRNTEAFF

V gene: TRBV9
D gene: -
J gene: TRBJ1-1
clone size: once
CDR3 DNA: TGTGCCAGCAGCGTAGTTCAGGAGGGGACTGAAGCTTTCTTT
CDR3 protein: CASSVVQEGTEAFF

V gene: TRBV29-1
D gene: -
J gene: TRBJ1-1
clone size: -
CDR3 DNA: TGCAGCGTGCCCTACCGAGGCACTGAAGCTTTCTTT
CDR3 protein: CSVPYRGTEAFF

V gene: TRBV4-1
D gene: -
J gene: TRBJ2-1
clone size: -
CDR3 DNA: TGCGCCAGCAGCCAATCCCAGACACTCTACAATGAGCAGTTCTTC
CDR3 protein: CASSQSQTLYNEQFF

V gene: TRBV27
D gene: TRBD2
J gene: TRBJ2-3
clone size: -
CDR3 DNA: TGTGCCAGCAGTAAAGGACTAGCGCGGGATACGCAGTATTTT
CDR3 protein: CASSKGLARDTQYF

V gene: TRBV4-2
D gene: -
J gene: TRBJ1-2
clone size: -
CDR3 DNA: TGTGCCAGCAGCCAAGATTTCAACACCGTCTATGGCTACACCTTC
CDR3 protein: CASSQDFNTVYGYTF

V gene: TRBV10-2
D gene: -
J gene: TRBJ2-7
clone size: few
CDR3 DNA: TGCGCCAGCAGTGATGGCAGGCGCTACGAGCAGTACTTC
CDR3 protein: CASSDGRRYEQYF

V gene: TRBV9
D gene: -
J gene: TRBJ1-5
clone size: -
CDR3 DNA: TGTGCCAGCAGCGTAGGAGATTATAGCAATCAGCCCCAGCATTTT
CDR3 protein: CASSVGDYSNQPQHF

V gene: TRBV29-1
D gene: -
J gene: TRBJ2-7
clone size: -
CDR3 DNA: TGCTCCGACCCTCCCACCCAGGGCGAGCAGTACTTC
CDR3 protein: CSDPPTQGEQYF

V gene: TRBV27
D gene: -
J gene: TRBJ2-7
clone size: -
CDR3 DNA: TGTGCCAGCAGTTTATCAGCAGGTTACAGCTCCTACGAGCAGTACTTC
CDR3 protein: CASSLSAGYSSYEQYF

V gene: TRBV4-1
D gene: TRBD1
J gene: TRBJ1-6
clone size: -
CDR3 DNA: TGCGCCAGCAAAGTAGGGACAGGGGTTAATTCACCCCTCCACTTT
CDR3 protein: CASKVGTGVNSPLHF

V gene: TRBV4-2
D gene: -
J gene: TRBJ2-6
clone size: -
CDR3 DNA: TGTGCCAGCAGCCCCTGGGCATCGGACAGACCCAGCTCTGGGGCCAACGTCCTGACTTTC
CDR3 protein: CASSPWASDRPSSGANVLTF

V gene: TRBV1
D gene: -
J gene: TRBJ2-4
clone size: -
CDR3 DNA: TGCACCAGCAGCCGGACTAGCGGGAGGGCCGGGCGACAGTACTTC
CDR3 protein: CTSSRTSGRAGRQYF

V gene: TRBV9
D gene: TRBD2
J gene: TRBJ2-1
clone size: -
CDR3 DNA: TGTGCCAGCAGCGTAGGGCGGGGGGGGCCGGAGCAGTTCTTC
CDR3 protein: CASSVGRGGPEQFF

V gene: TRBV19
D gene: TRBD1
J gene: TRBJ1-3
clone size: -
CDR3 DNA: TGTGCCAGTACCACTCGACAGGGTATTACTGGAAACACCATATATTTT
CDR3 protein: CASTTRQGITGNTIYF

V gene: TRBV27
D gene: -
J gene: TRBJ2-5
clone size: -
CDR3 DNA: TGTGCCAGCAGTTTATCTGTGGGGCGTGAGCAGTACTTC
CDR3 protein: CASSLSVGREQYF

V gene: TRBV11-2
D gene: TRBD1
J gene: TRBJ1-2
clone size: -
CDR3 DNA: TGTGCCAGCAGCTTAGCGACAGGGCAGCGCTACACCTTC
CDR3 protein: CASSLATGQRYTF

V gene: TRBV5-5
D gene: TRBD1
J gene: TRBJ1-2
clone size: -
CDR3 DNA: TGTGCCAGCAGCTTGGGATTGGGACAGCCTTACACCTTC
CDR3 protein: CASSLGLGQPYTF

V gene: TRBV6-5
D gene: TRBD1
J gene: TRBJ2-7
clone size: -
CDR3 DNA: TGTGCCAGCAGTTCCCGGGACAGGGCAACCTACGAGCAGTACTTC
CDR3 protein: CASSSRDRATYEQYF

V gene: TRBV4-2
D gene: TRBD1
J gene: TRBJ1-3
clone size: -
CDR3 DNA: TGTGCCAGCAGCCGCCTTGACAGGGAGCCTGGAAACACCATATATTTT
CDR3 protein: CASSRLDREPGNTIYF

V gene: TRBV19
D gene: TRBD1
J gene: TRBJ2-7
clone size: once
CDR3 DNA: TGTGCCAGTAGTATATCCGGGACAGGGGTTTACGAGCAGTACTTC
CDR3 protein: CASSISGTGVYEQYF

V gene: TRBV6-1
D gene: -
J gene: TRBJ1-5
clone size: -
CDR3 DNA: TGTGCCAGCAGTGAAGACGGAGAGCCCCAGCATTTT
CDR3 protein: CASSEDGEPQHF

V gene: TRBV27
D gene: -
J gene: TRBJ2-3
clone size: -
CDR3 DNA: TGTGCCAGCAGTTTATCCCATTTGGGGAGGATTGGCACAGATACGCAGTATTTT
CDR3 protein: CASSLSHLGRIGTDTQYF

V gene: TRBV6-6
D gene: -
J gene: TRBJ1-1
clone size: -
CDR3 DNA: TGTGCCAGCAGCCTTAACTTAGGGGAAACCTACTTCGAATTT
CDR3 protein: CASSLNLGETYFEF

V gene: TRBV5-6
D gene: TRBD2
J gene: TRBJ2-7
clone size: once
CDR3 DNA: TGTGCCAGCCAGACTAGCGGTACTCCCTACGAGCAGTACTTC
CDR3 protein: CASQTSGTPYEQYF

V gene: TRBV19
D gene: TRBD1
J gene: TRBJ1-5
clone size: -
CDR3 DNA: TGTGCCAGTAGTATGGGGCAGGGGTGGACAGGGGCCCAGCATTTT
CDR3 protein: CASSMGQGWTGAQHF

V gene: TRBV9
D gene: TRBD2
J gene: TRBJ2-3
clone size: -
CDR3 DNA: TGTGCCAGCAGCCCGGGGGGGGCCACAGATACGCAGTATTTT
CDR3 protein: CASSPGGATDTQYF

V gene: TRBV11-2
D gene: TRBD1
J gene: TRBJ1-5
clone size: -
CDR3 DNA: TGTGCCAGCAGCCTAGACAGGGGCCCGGACCAGCCCCAGCATTTT
CDR3 protein: CASSLDRGPDQPQHF

V gene: TRBV11-3
D gene: TRBD1
J gene: TRBJ2-5
clone size: -
CDR3 DNA: TGTGCCAGCAGCCAAAGGGACAGGGGGTTTCAAGAGACCCAGTACTTC
CDR3 protein: CASSQRDRGFQETQYF

V gene: TRBV25-1
D gene: -
J gene: TRBJ2-2
clone size: -
CDR3 DNA: TGTGCCAGCAGTGGATGGACTGCGGTTGGGAACACCGGGGAGCTGTTTTTT
CDR3 protein: CASSGWTAVGNTGELFF

V gene: TRBV13
D gene: TRBD1
J gene: TRBJ2-7
clone size: few
CDR3 DNA: TGTGCCAGCAGCGGATCCGGGACAGGGGTCTCCTACGAGCAGTACTTC
CDR3 protein: CASSGSGTGVSYEQYF

V gene: TRBV27
D gene: TRBD1
J gene: TRBJ1-5
clone size: -
CDR3 DNA: TGTGCCAGCAGTCCCTGGACAGGGAAAGGCAATCAGCCCCAGCATTTT
CDR3 protein: CASSPWTGKGNQPQHF

V gene: TRBV14
D gene: -
J gene: TRBJ1-1
clone size: -
CDR3 DNA: TGTGCCAGCAGCCAAGATCGAGGGCGGAACGTGAACACTGAAGCTTTCTTT
CDR3 protein: CASSQDRGRNVNTEAFF

V gene: TRBV11-3
D gene: -
J gene: TRBJ2-3
clone size: -
CDR3 DNA: TGTGCCAGCAGCTTAGATCTGGATACGCAGTATTTT
CDR3 protein: CASSLDLDTQYF

V gene: TRBV19
D gene: TRBD2
J gene: TRBJ2-1
clone size: -
CDR3 DNA: TGTGCCAGTAGCGAGGGACTAGCGGGAGGTTTGGAGCAGTTCTTC
CDR3 protein: CASSEGLAGGLEQFF

V gene: TRBV27
D gene: -
J gene: TRBJ1-6
clone size: -
CDR3 DNA: TGTGCCAGCAGGACAAATACAGGAAGGCGCTGGTATTCACCCCTCCACTTT
CDR3 protein: CASRTNTGRRWYSPLHF

V gene: TRBV9
D gene: -
J gene: TRBJ2-6
clone size: -
CDR3 DNA: TGTGCCAGCAGCGGCGGGGGCGGCTCTGGGGCCAACGTCCTGACTTTC
CDR3 protein: CASSGGGGSGANVLTF

V gene: TRBV7-9
D gene: -
J gene: TRBJ1-2
clone size: once
CDR3 DNA: TGTGCCAGCACCGAATCCGACAGGACCCCCGGCGGCTACACCTTC
CDR3 protein: CASTESDRTPGGYTF

V gene: TRBV4-1
D gene: TRBD1
J gene: TRBJ2-5
clone size: -
CDR3 DNA: TGCGCCAGCAGCCTGGGACAGGGGGAAGAGACCCAGTACTTC
CDR3 protein: CASSLGQGEETQYF

V gene: TRBV7-9
D gene: -
J gene: TRBJ2-1
clone size: -
CDR3 DNA: TGTGCCAGCAGCTCCGGACTGGATGAGCAGTTCTTC
CDR3 protein: CASSSGLDEQFF

V gene: TRBV7-9
D gene: -
J gene: TRBJ2-7
clone size: -
CDR3 DNA: TGTGCCAGCAGCCAACAGGGTTACTACGAGCAGTACTTC
CDR3 protein: CASSQQGYYEQYF

V gene: TRBV27
D gene: TRBD1
J gene: TRBJ2-7
clone size: -
CDR3 DNA: TGTGCCAGCAGTTTAGGGACAGGGGGCTCCTACGAGCAGTACTTC
CDR3 protein: CASSLGTGGSYEQYF

V gene: TRBV29-1
D gene: TRBD2
J gene: TRBJ2-3
clone size: -
CDR3 DNA: TGCAGCGTTGAAGGAGGCACTAGCGGGAGTGGGGGCTACACAGATACGCAGTATTTT
CDR3 protein: CSVEGGTSGSGGYTDTQYF

V gene: TRBV19
D gene: -
J gene: TRBJ1-5
clone size: -
CDR3 DNA: TGTGCCAGTAGCCCCAGGTTGGTAATGAGCAATCAGCCCCAGCATTTT
CDR3 protein: CASSPRLVMSNQPQHF

V gene: TRBV13
D gene: TRBD1
J gene: TRBJ2-7
clone size: once
CDR3 DNA: TGTGCCAGCAATCCAGGGGGATCCTACGAGCAGTACTTC
CDR3 protein: CASNPGGSYEQYF

V gene: TRBV7-6
D gene: TRBD1
J gene: TRBJ2-3
clone size: -
CDR3 DNA: TGTGCCAGCAGCAAGGGTTTTGTCCAGGGGGCCCCAGATACGCAGTATTTT
CDR3 protein: CASSKGFVQGAPDTQYF

V gene: TRBV5-1
D gene: -
J gene: TRBJ2-3
clone size: once
CDR3 DNA: TGCGCCAGCAGCTTGAACGAGGGAGGGGGAGATACGCAGTATTTT
CDR3 protein: CASSLNEGGGDTQYF

V gene: TRBV11-2
D gene: TRBD2
J gene: TRBJ2-7
clone size: -
CDR3 DNA: TGTGCCAGCAGCTTAAATGGACTACTAGCGGAAAGCTCCTACGAGCAGTACTTC
CDR3 protein: CASSLNGLLAESSYEQYF

V gene: TRBV19
D gene: TRBD1
J gene: TRBJ2-7
clone size: -
CDR3 DNA: TGTGCCAGTAGTACCTGGGACAGGGGAAACGAGCAGTACTTC
CDR3 protein: CASSTWDRGNEQYF

V gene: TRBV5-1
D gene: -
J gene: TRBJ1-1
clone size: -
CDR3 DNA: TGCGCCAGCAGCTTACAGGGAACTGAAGCTTTCTTT
CDR3 protein: CASSLQGTEAFF